The clone carrying this T cell receptor (beta chain) was seen a handful of times. This sample is drawn from a study of identical twins. The CDR3 has 12 amino acids. Germline loops: CDR1 DFQATT, CDR2 SNEGSKA (reference sequence). MiXCR, applied by TCRdb to the 5' RACE reads, yields one record per CDR3 protein. The sample carries 550,000 to 700,000 distinct CDR3 sequences, less than 25% recorded once. The data also belong to a second study, concerning T cells expressing NK-cell markers. In that study: Dominant NKG2C+ clonotype frequencies of about 1.0-8% of CD8+ T cells were measured in over 5 donors. The CD3+CD56-NKG2C+ fraction was also led by these clonotypes in a handful of donors.

The receptor was derived from a young woman in good health. The chain joins TRBV20-1 to TRBJ1-1, with unresolved D. Sequenced sample: PBMCs. CDR3 DNA sequence: TGCACCCCGAGAGGAGGGAACACTGAAGCTTTCTTT. Its translation is CTPRGGNTEAFF.